One TCR beta chain is described in this entry. In the authors' methods: Amplified reference gene primers provided the basis for estimating nucleated cell counts. Only in-frame clones appear in the TCRdb table, and some are missing; sequencing was by immunoSEQ multiplex PCR. The D gene and trimming were derived from the DNA, and the V and J assignments and clone size from that table. The data hold a few hundred thousand clones, with roughly 83% observed a single time. Germline CDR1 is SNHLY and CDR2 is FYNNEI. V was cut by 7 bases and J by 0 bases, with 13 bases left in between. CDR3 length equals 16 residues. The sample belongs to a study of blood T cell repertoires in COVID-19. For the study at large: Spain, Italy and the United States supplied samples that represented acute and convalescent COVID-19.

Sequenced input: peripheral blood. The TCR comes from a woman in her 50s with acute or convalescent COVID-19. The V and J genes are TRBV2 and TRBJ2-6; D possibly corresponds to TRBD2 (7 bases). The CDR3 DNA is TGTGCCAGCAAAATGGGGGGGCACTCTGGGGCCAACGTCCTGACTTTC. As protein: CASKMGGHSGANVLTF.